Listed below are T cell receptor beta chains from one sample, sequenced in a study of blood T cell repertoires in COVID-19. The assay was immunoSEQ multiplex PCR, and TCRdb's table has in-frame clones only and misses some. In the table there are roughly 300,000 clones, 65% to 85% of which are singletons. Source material: peripheral blood. The receptors originated from a woman aged 45-65 years with acute or convalescent COVID-19. Both conserved end residues are part of each CDR3. D genes are given only for firm matches. Size is omitted from some rows. Given values are once, few, many or a class for expanded clones.

.,TRBV27,TRBJ1-5,.,CASTTSGQPQHF,TGTGCCAGCACCACCTCGGGTCAGCCCCAGCATTTT
TRBD2,TRBV5-6,TRBJ2-5,.,CASSLAGGQRETQYF,TGTGCCAGCAGCTTAGCGGGAGGGCAACGTGAGACCCAGTACTTC
TRBD1,TRBV6-5,TRBJ2-4,.,CASRARTGVAIQYF,TGTGCCAGCAGGGCACGGACAGGAGTAGCCATTCAGTACTTC
.,TRBV6-2/TRBV6-3,TRBJ2-5,.,CASSMPGGIETQYF,TGTGCCAGCAGTATGCCTGGGGGGATAGAGACCCAGTACTTC
TRBD1,TRBV5-1,TRBJ1-1,.,CASSTGTAASTEAFF,TGCGCCAGCAGCACCGGGACAGCCGCTAGCACTGAAGCTTTCTTT
TRBD1,TRBV3-1/TRBV3-2,TRBJ2-7,.,CASSPGGRHEQYF,TGTGCCAGCAGCCCAGGGGGCAGGCACGAGCAGTACTTC
.,TRBV2,TRBJ2-3,many,CASSDAAGSDTQYF,TGTGCCAGCAGTGATGCGGCAGGGTCAGATACGCAGTATTTT
.,TRBV6-4,TRBJ1-4,.,CASSVSHPHPNEKLFF,TGTGCCAGCAGTGTTAGTCACCCTCACCCTAATGAAAAACTGTTTTTT
TRBD1,TRBV5-1,TRBJ2-5,.,CASSLQTGGDETQYF,TGCGCCAGCAGCTTGCAGACAGGGGGGGATGAGACCCAGTACTTC
.,TRBV9,TRBJ1-1,.,CASSSDDRDKNTEAFF,TGTGCCAGCAGCTCTGACGACCGGGACAAGAACACTGAAGCTTTCTTT
.,TRBV19,TRBJ1-1,.,CASSFLTEAFF,TGTGCCAGTAGCTTTCTAACTGAAGCTTTCTTT
.,TRBV6-2/TRBV6-3,TRBJ1-5,.,CASSYGQRGNQPQHF,TGTGCCAGCAGTTACGGGCAGCGGGGCAATCAGCCCCAGCATTTT
.,TRBV5-6,TRBJ1-2,.,CASSLGQGGYGYTF,TGTGCCAGCAGCTTGGGTCAGGGAGGCTATGGCTACACCTTC
.,TRBV12-3/TRBV12-4,TRBJ1-5,few,CASSHTSNQPQHF,TGTGCCAGCAGCCACACTAGCAATCAGCCCCAGCATTTT
TRBD1,TRBV7-2,TRBJ2-7,.,CASSRGQVGDEQYF,TGTGCCAGCAGCCGCGGACAGGTGGGCGACGAGCAGTACTTC
TRBD1,TRBV4-2,TRBJ2-3,.,CASSLGQDTDTQYF,TGTGCCAGCAGCCTCGGACAGGATACAGATACGCAGTATTTT
.,TRBV14,TRBJ2-7,.,CASSHQTGTRAYEQYF,TGTGCCAGCAGCCATCAAACCGGGACTCGAGCCTACGAGCAGTACTTC
.,TRBV3-1/TRBV3-2,TRBJ2-1,.,CASSRGTMDNEQFF,TGTGCCAGCAGCCGAGGAACGATGGACAATGAGCAGTTCTTC
.,TRBV7-9,TRBJ2-5,.,CASSLVAGGETQYF,TGTGCCAGCAGCTTAGTCGCGGGTGGAGAGACCCAGTACTTC
TRBD1,TRBV12-5,TRBJ1-5,.,CASGRQGGNQPQHF,TGTGCTAGTGGCCGACAGGGGGGCAATCAGCCCCAGCATTTT
.,TRBV30,TRBJ1-1,.,CAWSPVNTEAFF,TGTGCCTGGAGTCCAGTGAACACTGAAGCTTTCTTT
TRBD1,TRBV5-4,TRBJ2-1,.,CASSLEGATYNEQFF,TGTGCCAGCAGCTTGGAGGGGGCGACCTACAATGAGCAGTTCTTC
TRBD2,TRBV6-1,TRBJ2-3,.,CASSEARGLARDTQYF,TGTGCCAGCAGTGAAGCTAGGGGACTAGCGAGGGATACGCAGTATTTT
.,TRBV27,TRBJ1-5,.,CASSILQGGNQPQHF,TGTGCCAGCAGTATCCTTCAGGGTGGCAATCAGCCCCAGCATTTT
TRBD2,TRBV2,TRBJ2-3,.,CASSGGLAGSTDTQYF,TGTGCCAGCAGTGGGGGGCTAGCGGGGAGCACAGATACGCAGTATTTT
TRBD1,TRBV7-9,TRBJ1-1,.,CASSLGQLNTEAFF,TGTGCCAGCAGCCTGGGACAGCTGAACACTGAAGCTTTCTTT
.,TRBV18,TRBJ2-2,.,CASSPSTGRGTGELFF,TGTGCCAGCTCACCATCGACAGGCCGGGGCACCGGGGAGCTGTTTTTT
TRBD2,TRBV9,TRBJ2-2,.,CASSALRGLNTGELFF,TGTGCCAGCAGCGCTTTGAGGGGACTAAACACCGGGGAGCTGTTTTTT
TRBD2,TRBV9,TRBJ2-3,once,CASSSTTGTSSDTQYF,TGTGCCAGCAGCTCCACTACCGGGACTAGTTCTGATACGCAGTATTTT
.,TRBV7-2,TRBJ2-1,.,CASSLATENNEQFF,TGTGCCAGCAGCTTAGCGACAGAAAACAATGAGCAGTTCTTC
TRBD2,TRBV6-2/TRBV6-3,TRBJ2-3,.,CASSYGIAGGADTQYF,TGTGCCAGCAGTTACGGTATAGCGGGGGGAGCAGATACGCAGTATTTT
TRBD2,TRBV14,TRBJ2-5,once,CASRTSGGGETQYF,TGTGCCAGCAGGACCAGCGGGGGAGGAGAGACCCAGTACTTC
TRBD2,TRBV10-3,TRBJ2-7,.,CAISQTSGRTYEQYF,TGTGCCATCAGTCAGACTAGCGGGAGGACCTACGAGCAGTACTTC
.,TRBV9,TRBJ2-3,.,CASSVDHSPTDTQYF,TGTGCCAGCAGCGTAGACCACAGTCCCACAGATACGCAGTATTTT
TRBD1,TRBV18,TRBJ2-1,.,CASSLGQGPGNEQFF,TGTGCCAGCTCACTGGGACAGGGCCCGGGCAATGAGCAGTTCTTC
.,TRBV7-2,TRBJ1-2,.,CASSPGSPGYGYTF,TGTGCCAGCAGCCCGGGTAGCCCGGGCTATGGCTACACCTTC
TRBD1,TRBV3-1/TRBV3-2,TRBJ1-6,.,CASSQLARGQGNSPLHF,TGTGCCAGCAGCCAGCTAGCAAGGGGACAGGGTAACTCACCCCTCCACTTT
.,TRBV5-5,TRBJ1-5,.,CASSLWEVGNQPQHF,TGTGCCAGCAGCTTGTGGGAGGTAGGCAATCAGCCCCAGCATTTT
.,TRBV7-8,TRBJ1-3,.,CASSPNGNTIYF,TGTGCCAGCAGCCCAAATGGAAACACCATATATTTT
TRBD1,TRBV28,TRBJ1-2,.,CASSLGTGYGYTF,TGTGCCAGCAGTTTGGGGACAGGGTATGGCTACACCTTC
TRBD1,TRBV11-2,TRBJ1-4,.,CASSFPASGGSNEKLFF,TGTGCCAGCAGCTTCCCCGCCTCAGGGGGGTCTAATGAAAAACTGTTTTTT
TRBD1,TRBV5-4,TRBJ1-6,.,CASSRKTGGSSPLHF,TGTGCCAGCAGCCGTAAAACAGGGGGCAGTTCACCCCTCCACTTT
.,TRBV3-1/TRBV3-2,TRBJ2-7,.,CASSQGNYREQYF,TGTGCCAGCAGCCAAGGCAACTATAGGGAGCAGTACTTC
TRBD2,TRBV10-3,TRBJ2-2,.,CAISGSGGAGGELFF,TGTGCCATCAGTGGTAGCGGGGGGGCCGGCGGGGAGCTGTTTTTT
TRBD1,TRBV7-3,TRBJ2-1,.,CASSFTGGNEQFF,TGTGCCAGCAGCTTCACAGGGGGAAATGAGCAGTTCTTC
TRBD1,TRBV4-2,TRBJ2-7,few,CASSHVGTGGGGEQYF,TGTGCCAGCAGCCATGTCGGGACAGGGGGCGGGGGCGAGCAGTACTTC
TRBD1,TRBV12-5,TRBJ1-2,.,CASGFDRADGYTF,TGTGCTAGTGGTTTCGACAGGGCGGATGGCTACACCTTC
.,TRBV19,TRBJ2-2,.,CAGRLGTGGELFF,TGTGCCGGCCGACTAGGAACGGGCGGGGAGCTGTTTTTT
TRBD1,TRBV10-3,TRBJ1-4,.,CAISEWGRGSEKLFF,TGTGCCATCAGTGAATGGGGCAGGGGGAGTGAAAAACTGTTTTTT
TRBD1,TRBV18,TRBJ1-3,.,CASSPMQGEYSGNTIYF,TGTGCCAGCTCACCAATGCAGGGGGAGTACTCTGGAAACACCATATATTTT
.,TRBV18,TRBJ1-1,few,CASSNLNTEAFF,TGTGCCAGCTCAAACTTGAACACTGAAGCTTTCTTT
.,TRBV6-1,TRBJ1-3,.,CASSETQASGNTIYF,TGTGCCAGCAGTGAAACGCAAGCCTCTGGAAACACCATATATTTT
TRBD1,TRBV5-4,TRBJ1-1,.,CASSSRTGNTEAFF,TGTGCCAGCAGCTCTCGGACAGGGAACACTGAAGCTTTCTTT